Here is one T cell receptor (beta chain) with its context. Its antigen is not known. Among the donors, all were healthy bone marrow donors. The data are from a study of cytomegalovirus exposure and HLA in healthy donors. This CDR3 contains 16 residues. Germline CDR1 SGHRS, CDR2 YFSETQ. J gave up 0 bases and V 4 bases, and 5 bases lay outside the gene matches. Study results and caveats: The classifier was said to identify cytomegalovirus status with high specificity and sensitivity. The authors later linked a missense DCLRE1C variant to TCR beta V- and J-gene trimming.

Primers for the PCR totalled 60 Vbeta and 13 Jbeta. Using immunoSEQ multiplex PCR, the repertoire was profiled, and TCRdb retains in-frame clones only, with some absent. The sample holds under 250,000 clones; roughly four fifths are singletons and the top ten take about 7.3%. This chain joins TRBV5-1 and TRBJ1-3; the match to TRBD1 covers 9 bases. This sequence originates from a woman between 55 and 75 years old in good health and CMV-seropositive. Sequenced: PBMCs. CDR3: CASSVDRGFSGNTIYF. The CDR3 DNA follows: TGCGCCAGCAGCGTGGACAGGGGATTCTCTGGAAACACCATATATTTT.